This T cell receptor (beta chain) was captured in a study of cytomegalovirus exposure and HLA in healthy donors (dated by TCRdb to between 2016 and 2019). Looking at the study overall: According to an earlier analysis of several hundred of the donors, about 190 million T cells yielded 117 million unique TCR beta sequences and around 300 Gb of sequence data. The study was designed to test whether signatures of past pathogen exposure could be identified by cataloging public T cell receptors. The study combined high-throughput TCR immunosequencing, statistical association of individual TCRs with disease status, and machine learning to predict cytomegalovirus infection status. Every repertoire in the discovery cohort had been generated on one and the same sequencing platform. Typing coverage differed by locus: A, B, C, DRB1 and DQB1 were typed in roughly 629-630 donors, DQA1 in about 500, DPA1 in approximately 610, and DPB1 in 472. Besides the first cohort of roughly 700 subjects, a separate validation cohort made up of 120 different subjects was used. Alongside the repertoire data, information on donor age, sex, ethnicity and CMV serostatus was compiled. Rather than using new phenotypic data, the later analysis identified candidate immune exposures from TCR beta sequences and from how often those sequences occurred across donors. In an earlier analysis of 587 of the donors, high-throughput TCR beta sequencing was used to judge whether each TCR beta V gene segment behaved as functional or pseudogenic. A later genetic analysis took genome-wide SNP genotypes for about 65% of the roughly 670 donors and used that subset as a discovery cohort. An early release covering about 600 HLA-typed donors comprised 250 to 350 gigabases of sequencing data and 65 million to 100 million unique TCR sequences. Four to six DR-DQ haplotypes were handled as single units for association and clustering because linkage in the cohort was strong. Both class I and class II loci were covered by HLA typing, at four-digit resolution. Among over 350 genotyped donors of the cohort, an average of about 240,000 unique TCR beta nucleotide sequences were sequenced per donor, roughly a sixth of them non-productive. In a later analysis, previously published TCR beta repertoires from about 670 donors were re-analyzed and high-resolution HLA genotyping was added so that TCR occurrence patterns could be studied. Using immunosequencing, the study profiled T cell repertoires from 640 or so subjects and related those repertoires to cytomegalovirus serostatus. The genetic ancestry cluster associated with self-reported Caucasian donors included 81% of the 350 to 500 genotyped donors.

The cohort was made up of around 720 healthy bone marrow donors. Cohort members were all nominally healthy when sampled, although unrecorded immune exposures were likely present. The donor was CMV seropositive and was included in the group of 300 or so seropositive cohort members. A peripheral blood sample was provided by each donor, and peripheral blood mononuclear cells were used for TCR beta sequencing. The Qiagen DNeasy Blood Extraction Kit was used to extract genomic DNA from the blood cell samples. From the cysteine up to the phenylalanine, the CDR3 has a length of 14 residues. Only the CDR3 region is kept as DNA, spanning 42 bases read in frame from base 1. The junction carries 10 bases between V and J, which are trimmed by 3 bases and 4 bases respectively. Taken from the germline V gene, the CDR1 and CDR2 loops are SNHLY and FYNNEI. In regard to this clone: Its antigen is still unknown. Base-call qualities are not available, and no considerably larger clone is one nucleotide away.

What the study reported, not specific to this receptor: Because counts were too low, roughly 17 rarely observed V segments, including chromosome 9 orphons, were left out of the earlier analysis of some 640 of the donors. In a later analysis, TCR association rates were found to vary across HLA loci, with the most associated TCRs seen for DRB1 alleles and the fewest for HLA-C alleles. Correlated functional status among segregating V segments might reflect linkage disequilibrium, but an unknown experimental factor could not be ruled out. Because HLA typing was unavailable for some donors at each locus, only the typed subset was used in association tests. Compared with equally common non-associated chains, HLA-associated TCR beta chains in a later analysis were more clonally expanded and had lower generation probabilities. Compared with the 666-donor mean, donors in an Asian-associated ancestry cluster had fewer N-insertions in productive TCRs, according to a later genetic analysis. Only TCR beta chains were sequenced in this cohort, and the absence of alpha or paired-chain data limited detectable features. At a false discovery rate of 0.05, a later analysis linked under 20,000 TCR beta sequences to specific HLA alleles. According to a later analysis, parvovirus B19, influenza, CMV and Epstein-Barr virus appeared linked to several top co-occurrence clusters. A further reported finding was that TCR beta sequences accurately predicted the HLA-A and HLA-B alleles for most subjects in the first cohort. The authors suggested that the approach could potentially be extended to other disease states and immunological phenotypes. In a later analysis, most CMV-associated TCR beta chains were found to appear HLA-restricted, with HLA associations seemingly driven largely by CMV exposure. Assigning TCR associations to individual alleles was difficult when HLA alleles, especially DR and DQ, strongly co-occurred. The classifier was reported to diagnose cytomegalovirus status with high specificity and sensitivity in both the original and validation cohorts. While some public TCRs were present in many individuals, most TCR sequences turned up only very rarely across donors. In the study, approximately 160 TCR beta chains were listed as associated with cytomegalovirus. Some IMGT-functional V segments, including TRBV6-2 and TRBV6-3, could not be told apart with the 87-base-pair reads, so those segments were excluded. V-gene and J-gene trimming of TCR beta chains was associated with a missense DCLRE1C variant in a later genetic analysis, and the association was replicated in an independent cohort. An earlier analysis of 587 of the donors showed that most TCR beta V segments appeared in productive rearrangements either about 87% or about 30% of the time, which broadly matched IMGT annotations. A cluster of highly shared sequence variants was judged likely to represent a technical artifact of the sequencing pipeline. Roughly uniform sequencing depth across donors was assumed in presence/absence analyses, although this assumption may not hold. Immune exposure information for the cohort was limited to CMV serostatus. A few of the identified cytomegalovirus-associated TCR beta chains were confirmed in vitro to be specific for cytomegalovirus antigens.

The library relied on the immunoSEQ multiplex PCR assay. The multiplex PCR relied on a mix of 60 forward primers for TCR Vbeta segments and 13 reverse primers for TCR Jbeta segments. Amplification of the CDR3 region of rearranged TCR beta genes was performed with a multiplex PCR assay on genomic DNA. The Illumina HiSeq System was used to sequence the amplified TCR beta libraries as 87-base-pair reads. The paper's processing steps were these. A later analysis tallied roughly 76 million unique TCR beta chains across the roughly 610 repertoires, and about 10 million of those chains were shared by two or more donors. Raw reads were error-corrected and collapsed into unique sequences by a nearest-neighbor algorithm in which closely related sequences were merged to remove PCR and sequencing errors. To assign V, D and J gene segments, CDR3 sequences were aligned to IMGT reference sequences. For a sequence to be retained, a match of at least six nucleotides was required to both a V gene segment and a J gene segment. A rearrangement counted as productive if the CDR3 had no stop codons and remained in frame with V and J, and every other rearrangement counted as non-productive. Following IMGT convention, CDR3 was defined as the stretch from the second conserved V-encoded cysteine to the conserved J-encoded phenylalanine. The earlier analysis of about 590 of the donors excluded sequences that lacked an unambiguous match to a single V gene segment. In an earlier analysis of approximately 550 of the donors, V segments were called functional above 56.7% productive rearrangements and were called segregating when the between-donor standard deviation exceeded 5%. A statistical classification framework was developed to diagnose cytomegalovirus status using the catalog of TCR beta chain sequences. In a later analysis, V and J genes were assigned by comparing TCR nucleotide sequences against IMGT/GENE-DB human TR gene sequences. The TCRdist pipeline was used in a later analysis to assign CDR3 sequences and most-parsimonious VDJ recombination scenarios. In a later analysis, every TCR beta chain was defined by the combination of its CDR3 amino acid sequence and its V-gene family, and reads without a unique V-gene family were dropped. As a way to deal with suspected cross-contamination and a sequencing artifact, a later analysis dropped 592 nucleotide sequences that were highly shared and had low generation probability. In a later analysis, a clonal expansion index was calculated for each public chain from normalized within-repertoire ranks of inferred template counts. Generation probabilities in a later analysis came from a VDJ recombination model fitted to out-of-frame rearrangements, and those results were checked against IGoR. In a later analysis, hypergeometric tests were used to score TCR-TCR, TCR-HLA and TCR-CMV co-occurrence, with a repertoire-size bias correction applied to TCR pairs. A later analysis estimated false discovery rates by permuting HLA or CMV assignments 20 times. A later analysis grouped co-occurring TCRs with DBSCAN, adding TCRdist sequence similarity when clustering within HLA-allele-positive subsets. Repertoires with fewer than 30,000 or more than 120,000 public chains were left out of co-occurrence clustering, as were five repertoires with anomalous nucleotide sharing. TCRdb mirrors the immuneACCESS table, restricted to in-frame sequences. Some clones are absent from its copies; in checked studies, under half trace to an unresolved V gene, and the reason for the others is unknown. V and J calls and clone size are copied from that table; D and trimming were computed from the DNA. The sample yields some 130,000 clones; roughly four fifths were counted once. Together, the top ten hold 8.8% of the sample.

This receptor was identified in a woman between 50 and 59 years old in good health and CMV-seropositive. The sequenced material came from PBMCs. This receptor chain uses TRBV2 and TRBJ1-5; possibly the D gene is TRBD1, per 5 matching bases. CDR3 protein: CASSDQGQNQPQHF. The nucleotide sequence reads TGTGCCAGCAGTGATCAGGGCCAGAATCAGCCCCAGCATTTT.